The clone carrying this TCR beta chain has a handful of counts. The authors' processing: Reference gene primer amplification in the assay estimated nucleated cell counts. Assay: immunoSEQ multiplex PCR; the TCRdb copy retains only in-frame clones and omits some. V and J calls and clone size are those listed in that table; D and trimming were worked out from the DNA. This table has under 95,000 clones, approximately 80% appearing once. The entry originates in a study of blood T cell repertoires in COVID-19. Study at large: Both acute and convalescent COVID-19 samples were obtained from the United States, Italy and Spain. T cells, B-cell-depleted T cells, or PBMCs supplied cDNA or gDNA.

The sequence derives from an elderly woman with active or convalescent COVID-19. Sequences were obtained from peripheral blood.

The CDR3 reads CASTPDRGRASPLHF. CDR3 bases: TGTGCCAGCACACCGGACAGGGGGAGGGCTTCACCCCTCCACTTT. This chain joins TRBV6-5 and TRBJ1-6, with TRBD1 matching over 10 bases. The CDR3 runs to 15 residues. Trimming cost V 7 bases and J 9 bases; bases outside gene matches: 9. CDR1 is MNHEY, CDR2 SVGAGI, per germline.